This section outlines one T cell receptor beta chain sequence together with its context. Its antigen is currently not known. No quality values exist for individual bases; no much larger clone is one base distant. This record belongs to a study of OX40 agonist ivuxolimab in advanced cancers. Notes on the research overall: Ivuxolimab was a fully human IgG2 agonistic monoclonal antibody targeting the costimulatory receptor OX40 (CD134). The paper reports the monotherapy dose-escalation portion (N ≈ 50 patients) of the phase I ivuxolimab trial. Patients were allowed to have had prior anti-PD-1, anti-PD-L1 or anti-CTLA-4 therapy, and roughly 40% of the dose-escalation patients had previously received checkpoint inhibitors. Peripheral TCRbeta sequencing was intended to test whether TCR sequence diversity was altered and clonal T-cell expansion was caused by ivuxolimab. In the dose-escalation cohort, approximately 80% of patients were male, and the mean age was 60 years with a range of about 20 to 79. Intravenous ivuxolimab was administered to patients every 2 weeks at six dose levels: 0.01, 0.1, 0.3, 1.5, 3 and 10 mg/kg. Partial responses occurred in three dose-escalation patients, of whom one had hepatocellular carcinoma and two had cutaneous melanoma. Among the approximately 50 dose-escalation patients, some 20 had hepatocellular carcinoma, 15 or so melanoma, 9 renal cell carcinoma and 9 head and neck cancer. Results and caveats for the whole study, not just this receptor: Low levels of normalized T-cell clonal expansion were also seen in some patients who did not respond. Clonal expansion of both CD4+ and CD8+ blood T cells was observed from baseline to week 6 at doses 0.1 to 3.0 mg/kg. After ivuxolimab, expanded clones were on average more numerous among CD8+ T cells than among CD4+ T cells. The antigen specificity of the peripheral T cells that underwent clonal expansion was not determined. In partial responders in the 0.1-3.0 mg/kg groups, normalized peripheral clonal expansion was found to be among the lowest, especially among CD8+ T cells.

Genomic DNA was isolated from the sorted cells so that the TCRbeta CDR3 region could be sequenced. The immunoSEQ Assay was used for sequencing of TCRbeta CDR3 regions. This is the immuneACCESS table as TCRdb keeps it, with only in-frame sequences that have V and J called. A part of the clones is gone; compared with another copy, unresolved V genes explain less than half, and the rest is unexplained. The sample includes some 55,000 clones, with roughly 73% observed a single time. Less than 2.5% of the sample belongs to the ten largest clones. Measured from the cysteine to the phenylalanine, the CDR3 is 12 residues long. Just CDR3 DNA is preserved here, 36 bases in frame from base 1. As encoded in the germline V gene, CDR1 is SGDLS while CDR2 is YYNGEE. The trim is 0 bases for V and 11 bases for J, with a gap of 9 bases between the germline ends. Patients with a history of autoimmune disease or receiving systemic immunosuppression were excluded from the trial. Peripheral blood for TCR sequencing was collected from all dose cohorts at baseline, on cycle 4 day 1, and on cycle 7 day 1. The samples were drawn from a first-in-human, open-label, multicenter phase I dose-escalation trial of ivuxolimab. Adults with locally advanced or metastatic melanoma, renal cell carcinoma, hepatocellular carcinoma or head and neck squamous cell carcinoma were enrolled in the trial. Before TCR sequencing, CD4+ T cells and CD8+ T cells were sorted from peripheral blood as separate populations.

The sequence was collected from an adult with an advanced solid tumor such as melanoma, head and neck, liver or kidney cancer. The chain is made from TRBV9 and TRBJ2-1; the D gene cannot be named for sure. The sequencing here drew on CD4+ or CD8+ T cells sorted from blood, taken in a trial of the OX40 agonist ivuxolimab. The DNA reads TGTGCCAGCAGCGTAGCCAACGAAAAGCAGTTCTTC. This gives the protein CASSVANEKQFF.